Here is one TCR beta chain with its context. Its antigen remains unknown. The sample originates from a study of siplizumab effects on memory and regulatory T cells. CDR1 and CDR2 (germline): SQVTM, ANQGSEA. The CDR3 is 15 residues long. Generated by immunoSEQ multiplex PCR, the TCRdb table keeps only in-frame clones and is missing some. In the table there are 70,000 or so clones, 75% to 95% of which are singletons. Study results and limitations: Naive or memory phenotype assignment was not possible for roughly 75-96% of proliferating CD4+ or CD8+ clones.

Sequencing input: CD8+ T cells sorted from blood. The chain couples TRBV29-1 to TRBJ2-1, with 7 bases lining up with TRBD1. This clonotype originated in a human donor in good health. The CDR3 is CSPTRGRSSYNEQFF. CDR3 bases: TGCAGTCCCACAAGGGGGCGGAGCTCCTACAATGAGCAGTTCTTC.